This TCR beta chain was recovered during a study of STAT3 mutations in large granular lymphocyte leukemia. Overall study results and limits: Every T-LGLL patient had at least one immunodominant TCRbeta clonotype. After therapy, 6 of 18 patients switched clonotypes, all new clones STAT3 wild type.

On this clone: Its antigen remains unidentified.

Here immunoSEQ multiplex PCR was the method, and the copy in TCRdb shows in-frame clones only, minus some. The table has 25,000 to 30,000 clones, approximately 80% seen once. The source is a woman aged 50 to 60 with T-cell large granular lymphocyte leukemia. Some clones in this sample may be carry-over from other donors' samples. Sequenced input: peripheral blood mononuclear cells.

CDR3 nucleotide sequence: TGTGCCTGGAGTCCACGGGAAGGTGAGCAGTTCTTC. Protein: CAWSPREGEQFF. V gene TRBV30 combines with J gene TRBJ2-1, with D possibly matching TRBD2 (5 bases). The CDR3 spans 12 residues. Germline lookup yields CDR1 GTSNPN and CDR2 SVGIG (reference sequence). The V and J ends lost 2 bases and 9 bases respectively, with 11 bases between them.